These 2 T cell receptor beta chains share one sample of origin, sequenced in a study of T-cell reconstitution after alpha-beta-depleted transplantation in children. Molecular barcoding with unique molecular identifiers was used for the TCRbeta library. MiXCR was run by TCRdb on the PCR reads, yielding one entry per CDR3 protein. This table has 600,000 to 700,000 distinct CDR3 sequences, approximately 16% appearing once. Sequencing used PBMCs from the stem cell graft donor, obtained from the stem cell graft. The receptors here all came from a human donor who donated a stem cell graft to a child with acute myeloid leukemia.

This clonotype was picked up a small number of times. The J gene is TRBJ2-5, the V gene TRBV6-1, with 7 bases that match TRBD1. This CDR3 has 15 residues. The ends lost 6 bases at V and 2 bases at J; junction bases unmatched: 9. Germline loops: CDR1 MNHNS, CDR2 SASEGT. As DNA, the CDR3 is TGTGCCAGCAGCCTCAAGGGACAGCCGCAAGAGACCCAGTACTTC. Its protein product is CASSLKGQPQETQYF.

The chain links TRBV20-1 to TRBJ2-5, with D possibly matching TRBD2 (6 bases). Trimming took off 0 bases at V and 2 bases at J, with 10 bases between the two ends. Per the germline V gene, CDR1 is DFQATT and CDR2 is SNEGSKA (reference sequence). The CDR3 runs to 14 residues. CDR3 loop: CSARDWRVQETQYF. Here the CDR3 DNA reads TGCAGTGCTAGAGATTGGAGGGTGCAAGAGACCCAGTACTTC.